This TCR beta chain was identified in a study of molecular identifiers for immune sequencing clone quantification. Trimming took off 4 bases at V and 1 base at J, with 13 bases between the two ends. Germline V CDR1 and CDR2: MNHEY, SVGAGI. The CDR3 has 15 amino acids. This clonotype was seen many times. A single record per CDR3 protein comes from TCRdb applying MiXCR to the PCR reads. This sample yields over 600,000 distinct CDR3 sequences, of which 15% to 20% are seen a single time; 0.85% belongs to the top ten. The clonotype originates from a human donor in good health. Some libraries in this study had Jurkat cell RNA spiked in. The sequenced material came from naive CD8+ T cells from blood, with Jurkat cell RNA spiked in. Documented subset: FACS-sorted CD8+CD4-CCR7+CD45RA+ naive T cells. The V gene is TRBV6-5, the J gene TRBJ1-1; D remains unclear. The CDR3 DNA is TGTGCCAGCAGTTCTCTGGACGGTCCGAACACTGAAGCTTTCTTT. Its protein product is CASSSLDGPNTEAFF.